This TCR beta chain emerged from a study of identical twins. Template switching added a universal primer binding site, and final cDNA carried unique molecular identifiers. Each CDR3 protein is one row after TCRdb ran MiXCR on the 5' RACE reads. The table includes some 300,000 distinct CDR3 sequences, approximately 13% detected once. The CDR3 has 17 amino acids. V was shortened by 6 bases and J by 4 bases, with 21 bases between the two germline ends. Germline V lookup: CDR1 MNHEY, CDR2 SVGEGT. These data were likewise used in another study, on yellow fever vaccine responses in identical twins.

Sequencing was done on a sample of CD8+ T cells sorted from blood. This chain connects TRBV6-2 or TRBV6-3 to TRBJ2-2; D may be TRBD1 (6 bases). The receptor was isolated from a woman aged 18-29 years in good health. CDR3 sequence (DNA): TGTGCCAGCAGGCTTCTCCAAGGGACAAGGGGCACCGGGGAGCTGTTTTTT. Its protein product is CASRLLQGTRGTGELFF.